Below, 25 T cell receptor beta chains from the same sample are listed, as sequenced in a study of T cells in Graves' hyperthyroidism and ophthalmopathy. Amplification of TCR beta CDR3 regions used RNA as the template. The HTBI primer set served for first-round RT-PCR of the TCR CDR3. TCRdb itself ran the multiplex PCR reads through MiXCR, one entry per CDR3 protein. Of around 300,000 distinct CDR3 sequences in the sample, about an eighth were seen once. Sequences were obtained from blood. The receptors here all came from a middle-aged woman with Graves' ophthalmopathy.

This clonotype was detected a few times. This chain links TRBV10-3 with TRBJ1-4, with 9 bases aligning to TRBD1. The germline V gene encodes CDR1 ENHRY and CDR2 SYGVKD. The CDR3 length is 13 residues. With 11 bases clipped from V and 6 bases from J, the junction kept 7 bases outside the gene matches. The CDR3 region is CAVTGGPDEKLFF. The CDR3, as DNA: TGTGCCGTCACAGGGGGCCCGGATGAAAAACTGTTTTTT.

This clonotype was detected many times. The chain has TRBV9 and TRBJ2-3; 11 bases are a match to TRBD2. The CDR3 length is 17 residues. The germline gives CDR1 SGDLS, CDR2 YYNGEE. V was clipped by 4 bases and J by 0 bases; unmatched bases: 7. The CDR3 DNA reads TGTGCCAGCAGCCCGCAGACTAGCGGGAAGAGCACAGATACGCAGTATTTT. Translating it yields CASSPQTSGKSTDTQYF.

This clonotype was recorded many times. This rearrangement joins TRBV12-5 to TRBJ2-5, with D uncertain. V lost 8 bases and J 1 base, leaving 8 bases between the germline ends. The germline CDR1 and CDR2 sequences are LGHNT and FRNRAP. CDR3 size: 12 residues. CDR3 sequence: CASRGVQETQYF. The CDR3 DNA follows: TGTGCTAGTCGTGGGGTCCAAGAGACCCAGTACTTC. Full variable domain (remainder filled in from reference TRBV12-5 and TRBJ2-5): DARVTQTPRHKVTEMGQEVTMRCQPILGHNTVFWYRQTMMQGLELLAYFRNRAPLDDSGMPKDRFSAEMPDATLATLKIQPSEPRDSAVYFCASRGVQETQYFGPGTRLLVL.

This rearrangement joins TRBV9 to TRBJ2-6; D gene unclear. CDR1 is SGDLS and CDR2 is YYNGEE in the germline V gene. This CDR3 has 15 amino acids. V was clipped by 1 base and J by 0 bases, with 5 bases between them. The CDR3 spells CASSVRFSGANVLTF. CDR3 in DNA: TGTGCCAGCAGCGTACGGTTCTCTGGGGCCAACGTCCTGACTTTC.

This clonotype was observed a few times. The chain joins TRBV6-2 or TRBV6-3 to TRBJ2-3; the D gene is possibly TRBD1 (5 bases). Per germline, CDR1 MNHEY and CDR2 SVGEGT. Deletions cut 6 bases from V and 1 base from J, with 14 bases between. This CDR3 has 15 residues. CDR3 nucleotide sequence: TGTGCCAGCAGACCAGCGCTAGGGGGCACAGATACGCAGTATTTT. It encodes CASRPALGGTDTQYF.

In its sample, this clonotype was seen a few times. The gene calls are TRBV5-5 and TRBJ2-2, with a weak D call TRBD1 (6 bases). The V gene's germline CDR1 is SGHKS and CDR2 YYEKEE (reference sequence). V was cut by 4 bases and J by 5 bases, with 15 bases left in between. This CDR3 has 15 amino acids. The CDR3 here is CASSITGTGTGELFF. In DNA, the CDR3 is TGTGCCAGCAGCATCACAGGGACGGGTACCGGGGAGCTGTTTTTT.

This sequence joins TRBV7-8 and TRBJ2-3; D is possibly TRBD2 (6 bases). The CDR3 extends over 19 amino acids. V was trimmed by 1 base and J by 3 bases, leaving 23 bases between them. CDR1 is SGHVS, CDR2 FQNEAQ, per germline. CDR3 in amino acids: CASSLGRGLRDKRTDTQYF. The CDR3 DNA follows: TGTGCCAGCAGCTTAGGAAGGGGCCTGCGGGATAAACGAACAGATACGCAGTATTTT.

The gene calls are TRBV5-4 and TRBJ2-5; D is uncertain. CDR1 is SGHNT, CDR2 YYREEE, per germline (reference sequence). V lost 3 bases and J 0 bases, leaving 15 bases between the germline ends. This CDR3 comprises 16 residues. The CDR3 DNA is TGTGCCAGCAGCTCCCCTGGGCCCAGGTACCAAGAGACCCAGTACTTC. It translates to CASSSPGPRYQETQYF.

The CDR3: CASSLEREGTGELFF. In DNA, the CDR3 is TGTGCCAGCAGTTTGGAGCGGGAGGGCACCGGGGAGCTGTTTTTT. The gene calls are TRBV28 and TRBJ2-2, with TRBD2 matching 10 bases. Germline V gives CDR1 MDHEN, CDR2 SYDVKM. V shed 3 bases, J shed 4 bases, and the junction held 2 bases outside the gene matches. CDR3 length: 15 residues.

This clonotype was observed a few times. The V call is TRBV9, the J call TRBJ2-5; a possible D gene is TRBD2 (5 bases). CDR1 is SGDLS and CDR2 is YYNGEE in the germline V gene. Trimming cost V 4 bases and J 2 bases, with 15 bases left between them. This CDR3 region has 15 residues. CDR3 in amino acids: CASSRTWTRQETQYF. Written as DNA, the CDR3 is TGTGCCAGCAGCCGGACTTGGACCCGTCAAGAGACCCAGTACTTC.

The chain couples TRBV24-1 to TRBJ2-7; 8 nucleotides align to TRBD2. Germline V gene lookup returns CDR1 KGHDR and CDR2 SFDVKD. The V and J ends lost 10 bases and 5 bases, in that order; junction bases with no gene match: 12. This CDR3 comprises 14 residues. The CDR3 region has the DNA TGTGCCACAGGATCGGGCGGGAGGACCCACGAGCAGTACTTC. It translates to CATGSGGRTHEQYF.

The sample holds many counts of this clonotype. The chain combines TRBV11-3 with TRBJ1-1; D possibly corresponds to TRBD1 (5 bases). The germline V and J ends were trimmed by 7 bases and 4 bases, with 22 bases remaining between them. The CDR3 length is 16 residues. Per germline, CDR1 SGHNT and CDR2 YENEEA. CDR3 region: CASNQGGRVGATEAFF. In DNA, the CDR3 is TGTGCCAGCAACCAAGGTGGTAGAGTAGGGGCCACTGAAGCTTTCTTT.

The J gene is TRBJ2-7, the V gene TRBV5-8; 8 nucleotides align to TRBD1. Germline lookup yields CDR1 SGHTS and CDR2 YDEGEE. This CDR3 comprises 15 residues. The V and J ends lost 0 bases and 3 bases, in that order; junction bases with no gene match: 5. CDR3 sequence: CASSLEQGVVYEQYF. CDR3 coding DNA: TGTGCCAGCAGCTTGGAACAGGGGGTTGTCTACGAGCAGTACTTC. Supplemented by reference TRBV5-8 and TRBJ2-7, the full variable domain reads EAGVTQSPTHLIKTRGQQATLRCSPISGHTSVYWYQQALGLGLQFLLWYDEGEERNRGNFPPRFSGRQFPNYSSELNVNALELEDSALYLCASSLEQGVVYEQYFGPGTRLTVT.

This clonotype was counted at least ten times. This chain connects TRBV10-1 to TRBJ1-1; no clear D gene. The V gene's germline CDR1 is WNHNN and CDR2 SYGVQD (reference sequence). CDR3 length equals 13 residues. Deletions cut 0 bases from V and 6 bases from J, with 8 bases between. CDR3 sequence reads: CASSESPRAEAFF. DNA for the CDR3: TGCGCCAGCAGTGAGTCCCCTCGGGCTGAAGCTTTCTTT.

This clonotype was seen ten or more times. V and J are TRBV6-1 and TRBJ2-7, with 8 positions matching TRBD1. Unmatched junction bases numbered 9, after V lost 2 bases and J lost 3 bases. Germline V gene data show CDR1 as MNHNS and CDR2 as SASEGT. The CDR3 sequence is 16 residues long. CDR3: CASSESRAGGNYEQYF. Written as DNA, the CDR3 is TGTGCCAGCAGTGAATCGCGAGCAGGGGGCAACTACGAGCAGTACTTC.

This clonotype showed up many times. The chain employs TRBV6-6 and TRBJ2-3; D is unresolved. The V end was cut by 0 bases, the J end by 2 bases, with 12 bases between. Germline V gene lookup returns CDR1 MNHNY and CDR2 SVGAGI (reference sequence). The CDR3 extends over 16 amino acids. CDR3 sequence: CASSYSSRSHTDTQYF. The CDR3 DNA sequence: TGTGCCAGCAGTTACTCGAGTCGGAGCCACACAGATACGCAGTATTTT.

With regard to this clonotype: This could be a read error, since a much larger clone is one nucleotide away. The chain carries TRBV6-1 and TRBJ2-3, with D hard to call. Germline lookup yields CDR1 MNHNS and CDR2 SASEGT. The CDR3 extends over 15 amino acids. Written as DNA, the CDR3 is TGTGTCAGCACCATCCTTCCCGGGCGGTCAGATACGCAGTATTTT. Protein: CVSTILPGRSDTQYF.

This clonotype was seen a few times. V is TRBV6-1 and J is TRBJ1-3, with D unresolved. Germline assignment: CDR1 MNHNS and CDR2 SASEGT. V was pared by 6 bases and J by 4 bases, with 10 bases between. The CDR3 totals 13 residues. The CDR3 spells CASRDPGGNTIYF. CDR3 DNA sequence: TGTGCCAGCAGGGACCCCGGGGGAAACACCATATATTTT.

This clonotype was counted at least ten times. This chain links TRBV27 with TRBJ2-7; maybe TRBD1 (6 bases). CDR3 size: 14 residues. Germline V gene data show CDR1 as MNHEY and CDR2 as SMNVEV (reference sequence). V lost 6 bases, J lost 3 bases, and 15 bases lay in between. CDR3 bases: TGTGCCAGCAGCCCCGGGACACTCCTCTACGAGCAGTACTTC. It is translated as CASSPGTLLYEQYF.

The sample holds many counts of this clonotype. The V and J genes are TRBV27 and TRBJ2-7; D is possibly TRBD1 or TRBD2 (5 bases each). Between the trimmed V and J ends, which lost 4 bases and 2 bases, there was a span of 15 bases. The CDR3 runs to 15 residues. Germline assignment: CDR1 MNHEY and CDR2 SMNVEV (reference sequence). The CDR3 bases are TGTGCCAGCAGTTACTTGGGGGTGGGCGCCTACGAGCAGTACTTC. Its protein product is CASSYLGVGAYEQYF.

In this sample, this clonotype turned up many times. The genes are TRBV12-3 or TRBV12-4 and TRBJ2-5, with TRBD1 identical over 9 bases. The trim removed 7 bases at V and 6 bases at J, leaving 9 bases unmatched. This CDR3 has 14 residues. Here the CDR3 reads CASKGQGMSKTQYF. CDR3 DNA: TGTGCCAGCAAGGGACAGGGAATGAGTAAGACCCAGTACTTC.

This clonotype was found many times. The chain carries TRBV12-3 or TRBV12-4 and TRBJ2-3; D possibly corresponds to TRBD2 (7 bases). The CDR3 is made up of 15 amino acids. The V end was cut by 4 bases, the J end by 3 bases, with 14 bases between. For the CDR3, the DNA is TGTGCCAGCAGTTCGAAAAGGGGGGGGACAGATACGCAGTATTTT. Translating gives CASSSKRGGTDTQYF.

V usage is TRBV2 and J usage is TRBJ1-1; D is perhaps TRBD1 (6 bases). This CDR3 has 15 residues. The germline gives CDR1 SNHLY, CDR2 FYNNEI. Trimming removed 6 bases at V and 1 base at J, with 15 bases between. Here the CDR3 reads CASRGQRRGNTEAFF. The DNA for the CDR3 is TGTGCCAGCAGAGGACAGCGCCGAGGGAACACTGAAGCTTTCTTT.

This clonotype was observed a handful of times. The chain uses TRBV6-1 and TRBJ2-5; 14 bases fit TRBD2. CDR1 and CDR2 (germline): MNHNS, SASEGT. V dropped 4 bases and J dropped 5; count of bases not matched to a gene: 6. CDR3 length equals 16 residues. The CDR3, as DNA: TGTGCCAGCAGTGCCGGGCGACTAGCGGGAGGGGAGACCCAGTACTTC. It is translated as CASSAGRLAGGETQYF.

This clonotype appeared many times. This sequence joins TRBV28 and TRBJ1-3, with a weak D call TRBD1 (6 bases). V lost 4 bases, J lost 3 bases, and 16 bases lay in between. There are 16 residues in the CDR3. The germline V gene encodes CDR1 MDHEN and CDR2 SYDVKM. CDR3 residues: CASSSPQGRFGNTIYF. The DNA of the CDR3 is TGTGCCAGCAGTTCCCCCCAGGGGCGGTTTGGAAACACCATATATTTT.